This T cell receptor beta chain was obtained from a study of beta chain features in type 1 diabetes. Turning to the study itself: Cell yields, age and gender were similar between patients and healthy donors.

In its sample, this clone was seen a few times. Antigen specificity is unknown. This CDR3 contains 16 residues. Looked up from germline, CDR1 is LGHNA and CDR2 is YNFKEQ. Trimming took 4 bases from V and 0 from J, leaving 13 bases between them. The study's findings and limits: People with Type 1 diabetes carried modestly yet significantly shorter TCRB CDR3s in all four CD4+ subsets.

A single heparinised blood sample, averaging around 120 mL, was obtained per donor. The investigators reverse transcribed all of the isolated RNA, so they sequenced expressed TCRB transcripts. Measured with immunoSEQ multiplex PCR; TCRdb has only the in-frame clones, and not every one. The repertoire holds approximately 120,000 clones, around a sixth seen once, with around 2.7% in the top ten. The sequence came from a young man with type 1 diabetes. Sequencing input: central memory CD4+ T cells from blood. V usage is TRBV4-2 and J usage is TRBJ2-1; possibly TRBD2 for D (6 bases). The CDR3 here is CASSPPSASSYNEQFF. CDR3 sequence (DNA): TGTGCCAGCAGCCCTCCTAGCGCTAGCTCCTACAATGAGCAGTTCTTC.